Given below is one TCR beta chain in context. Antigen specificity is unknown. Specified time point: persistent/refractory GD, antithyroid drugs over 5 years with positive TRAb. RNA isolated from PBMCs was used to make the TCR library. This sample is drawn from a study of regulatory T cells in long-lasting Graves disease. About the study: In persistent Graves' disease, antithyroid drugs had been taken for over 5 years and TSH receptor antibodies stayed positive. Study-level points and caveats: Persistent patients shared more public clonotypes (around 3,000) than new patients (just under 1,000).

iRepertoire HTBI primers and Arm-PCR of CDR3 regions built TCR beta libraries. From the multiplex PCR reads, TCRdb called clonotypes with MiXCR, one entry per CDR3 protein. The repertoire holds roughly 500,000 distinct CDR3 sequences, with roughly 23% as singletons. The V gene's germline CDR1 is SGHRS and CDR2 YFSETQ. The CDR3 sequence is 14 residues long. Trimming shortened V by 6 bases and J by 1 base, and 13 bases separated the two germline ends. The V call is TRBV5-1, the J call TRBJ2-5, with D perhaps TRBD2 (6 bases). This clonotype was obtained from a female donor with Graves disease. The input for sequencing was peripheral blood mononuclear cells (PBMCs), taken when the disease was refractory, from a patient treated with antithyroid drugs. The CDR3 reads CASKPGAFQETQYF. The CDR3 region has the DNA TGCGCCAGCAAGCCGGGAGCGTTCCAAGAGACCCAGTACTTC.